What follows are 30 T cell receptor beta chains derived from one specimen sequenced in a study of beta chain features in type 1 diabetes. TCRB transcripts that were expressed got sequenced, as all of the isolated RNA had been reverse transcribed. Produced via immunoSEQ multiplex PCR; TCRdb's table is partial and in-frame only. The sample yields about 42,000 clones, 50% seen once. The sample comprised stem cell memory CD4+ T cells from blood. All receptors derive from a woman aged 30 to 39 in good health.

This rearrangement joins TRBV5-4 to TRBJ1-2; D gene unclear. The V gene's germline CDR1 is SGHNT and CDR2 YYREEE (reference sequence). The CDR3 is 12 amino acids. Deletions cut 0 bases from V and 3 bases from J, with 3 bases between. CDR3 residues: CASSLADYGYTF. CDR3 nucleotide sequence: TGTGCCAGCAGCTTGGCAGACTATGGCTACACCTTC. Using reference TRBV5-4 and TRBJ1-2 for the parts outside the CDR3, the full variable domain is ETGVTQSPTHLIKTRGQQVTLRCSSQSGHNTVSWYQQALGQGPQFIFQYYREEENGRGNFPPRFSGLQFPNYSSELNVNALELDDSALYLCASSLADYGYTFGSGTRLTVV.

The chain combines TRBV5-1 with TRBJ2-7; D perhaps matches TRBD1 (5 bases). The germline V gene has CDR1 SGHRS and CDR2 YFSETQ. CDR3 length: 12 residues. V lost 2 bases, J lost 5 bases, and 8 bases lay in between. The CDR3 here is CASSFQGHEQYF. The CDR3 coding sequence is TGCGCCAGCAGCTTCCAGGGCCACGAGCAGTACTTC.

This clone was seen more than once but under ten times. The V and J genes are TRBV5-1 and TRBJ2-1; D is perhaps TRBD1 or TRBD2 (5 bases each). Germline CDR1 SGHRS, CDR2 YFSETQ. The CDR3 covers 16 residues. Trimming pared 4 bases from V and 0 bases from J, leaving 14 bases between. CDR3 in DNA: TGCGCCAGCAGCATGGGGGAGTATCGCTCCTACAATGAGCAGTTCTTC. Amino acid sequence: CASSMGEYRSYNEQFF.

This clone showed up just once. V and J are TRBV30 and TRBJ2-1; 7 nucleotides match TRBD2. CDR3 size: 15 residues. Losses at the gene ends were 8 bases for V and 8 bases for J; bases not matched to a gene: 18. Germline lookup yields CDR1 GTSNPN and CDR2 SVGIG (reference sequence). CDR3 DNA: TGTGCCGCCCTCAAGGGAACTAGCGTTCGCGATGAGCAGTTCTTC. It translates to CAALKGTSVRDEQFF.

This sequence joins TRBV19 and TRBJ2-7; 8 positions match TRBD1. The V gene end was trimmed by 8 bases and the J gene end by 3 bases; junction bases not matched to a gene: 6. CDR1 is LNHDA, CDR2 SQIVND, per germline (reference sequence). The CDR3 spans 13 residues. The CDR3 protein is CASSDRAGYEQYF. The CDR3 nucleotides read TGTGCCAGTTCGGACAGGGCGGGCTACGAGCAGTACTTC.

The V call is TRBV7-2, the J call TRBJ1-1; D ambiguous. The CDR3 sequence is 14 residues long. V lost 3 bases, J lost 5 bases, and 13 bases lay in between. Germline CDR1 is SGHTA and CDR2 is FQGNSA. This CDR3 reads CASSFLGSWTEAFF. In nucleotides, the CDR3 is TGTGCCAGCAGCTTTCTGGGGAGTTGGACTGAAGCTTTCTTT. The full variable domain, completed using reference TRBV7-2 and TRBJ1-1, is GAGVSQSPSNKVTEKGKDVELRCDPISGHTALYWYRQSLGQGLEFLIYFQGNSAPDKSGLPSDRFSAERTGGSVSTLTIQRTQQEDSAVYLCASSFLGSWTEAFFGQGTRLTVV.

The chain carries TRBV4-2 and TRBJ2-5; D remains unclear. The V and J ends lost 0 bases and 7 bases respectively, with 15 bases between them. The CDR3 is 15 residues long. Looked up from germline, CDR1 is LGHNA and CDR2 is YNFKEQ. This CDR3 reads CASSQDRGIRGTQYF. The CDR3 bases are TGTGCCAGCAGCCAAGATAGAGGCATCCGAGGGACCCAGTACTTC.

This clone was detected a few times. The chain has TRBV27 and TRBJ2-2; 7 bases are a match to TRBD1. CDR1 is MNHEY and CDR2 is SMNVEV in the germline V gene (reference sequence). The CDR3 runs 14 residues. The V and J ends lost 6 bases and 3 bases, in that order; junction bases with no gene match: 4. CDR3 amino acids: CASSNRGDTGELFF. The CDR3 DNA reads TGTGCCAGCAGCAACAGGGGAGACACCGGGGAGCTGTTTTTT.

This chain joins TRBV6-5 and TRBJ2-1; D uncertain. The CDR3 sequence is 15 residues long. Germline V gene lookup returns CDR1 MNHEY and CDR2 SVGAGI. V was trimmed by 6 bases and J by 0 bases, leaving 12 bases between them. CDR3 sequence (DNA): TGTGCCAGCAGAAGACTTTATCTCTCCTACAATGAGCAGTTCTTC. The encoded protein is CASRRLYLSYNEQFF.

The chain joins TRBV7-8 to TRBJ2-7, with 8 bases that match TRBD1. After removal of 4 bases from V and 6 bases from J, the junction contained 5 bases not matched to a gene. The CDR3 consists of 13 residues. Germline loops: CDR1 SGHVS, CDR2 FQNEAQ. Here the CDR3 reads CASSSDRAREQYF. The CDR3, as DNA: TGTGCCAGCAGCTCGGACAGGGCTCGCGAGCAGTACTTC.

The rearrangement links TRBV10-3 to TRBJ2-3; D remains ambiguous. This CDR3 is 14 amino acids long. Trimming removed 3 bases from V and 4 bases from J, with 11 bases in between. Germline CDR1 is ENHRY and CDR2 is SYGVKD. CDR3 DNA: TGTGCCATCAGTGATCCTCCGAGTCCAGATACGCAGTATTTT. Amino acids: CAISDPPSPDTQYF.

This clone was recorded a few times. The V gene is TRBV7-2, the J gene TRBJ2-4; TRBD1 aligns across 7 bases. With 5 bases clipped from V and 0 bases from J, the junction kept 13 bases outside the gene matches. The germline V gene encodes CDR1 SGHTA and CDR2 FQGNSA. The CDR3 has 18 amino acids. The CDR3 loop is CASSPKDRRLLAKNIQYF. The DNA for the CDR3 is TGTGCCAGCAGCCCGAAGGACAGGCGACTCTTAGCCAAAAACATTCAGTACTTC.

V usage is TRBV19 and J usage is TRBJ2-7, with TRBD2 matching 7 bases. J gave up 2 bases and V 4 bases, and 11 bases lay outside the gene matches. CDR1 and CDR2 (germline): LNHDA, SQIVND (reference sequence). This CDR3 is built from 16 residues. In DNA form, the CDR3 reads TGTGCCAGTAGTAGGGACTATGCGGGTACCCCCTACGAGCAGTACTTC. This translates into CASSRDYAGTPYEQYF.

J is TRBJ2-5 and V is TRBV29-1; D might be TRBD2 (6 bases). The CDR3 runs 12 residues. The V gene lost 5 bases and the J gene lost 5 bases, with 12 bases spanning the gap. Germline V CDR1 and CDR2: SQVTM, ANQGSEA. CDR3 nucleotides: TGCAGCGTTTCTGACAGCGGGGAGACCCAGTACTTC. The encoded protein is CSVSDSGETQYF. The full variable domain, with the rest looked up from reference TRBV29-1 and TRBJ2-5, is SAVISQKPSRDICQRGTSLTIQCQVDSQVTMMFWYRQQPGQSLTLIATANQGSEATYESGFVIDKFPISRPNLTFSTLTVSNMSPEDSSIYLCSVSDSGETQYFGPGTRLLVL.

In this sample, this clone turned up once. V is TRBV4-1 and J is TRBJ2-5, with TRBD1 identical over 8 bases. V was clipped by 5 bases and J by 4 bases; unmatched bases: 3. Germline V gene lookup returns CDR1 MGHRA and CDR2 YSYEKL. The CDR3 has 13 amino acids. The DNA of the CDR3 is TGCGCCAGCAGCAGTACAGGGGGAGAGACCCAGTACTTC. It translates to CASSSTGGETQYF.

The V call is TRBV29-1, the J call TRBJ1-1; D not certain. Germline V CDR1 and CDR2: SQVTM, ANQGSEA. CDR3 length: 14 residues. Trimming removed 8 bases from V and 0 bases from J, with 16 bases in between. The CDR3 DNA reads TGCAGCTCCGGTAGTCTGAGGATGAACACTGAAGCTTTCTTT. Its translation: CSSGSLRMNTEAFF. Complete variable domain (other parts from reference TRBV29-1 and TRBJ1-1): SAVISQKPSRDICQRGTSLTIQCQVDSQVTMMFWYRQQPGQSLTLIATANQGSEATYESGFVIDKFPISRPNLTFSTLTVSNMSPEDSSIYLCSSGSLRMNTEAFFGQGTRLTVV.

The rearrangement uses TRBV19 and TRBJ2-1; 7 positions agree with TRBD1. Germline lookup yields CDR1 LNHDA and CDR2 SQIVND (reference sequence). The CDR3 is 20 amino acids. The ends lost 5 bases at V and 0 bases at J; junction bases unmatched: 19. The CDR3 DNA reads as TGTGCCAGTAGTTCCATAAAGGGGACAGTTATAGACCGCTCCTACAATGAGCAGTTCTTC. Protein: CASSSIKGTVIDRSYNEQFF.

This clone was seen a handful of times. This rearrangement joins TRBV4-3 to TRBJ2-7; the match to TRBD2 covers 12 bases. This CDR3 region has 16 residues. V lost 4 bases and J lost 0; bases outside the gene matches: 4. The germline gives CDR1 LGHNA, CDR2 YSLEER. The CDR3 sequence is CASSPGLAGNSYEQYF. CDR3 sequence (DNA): TGCGCCAGCAGCCCTGGACTAGCGGGAAACTCCTACGAGCAGTACTTC.

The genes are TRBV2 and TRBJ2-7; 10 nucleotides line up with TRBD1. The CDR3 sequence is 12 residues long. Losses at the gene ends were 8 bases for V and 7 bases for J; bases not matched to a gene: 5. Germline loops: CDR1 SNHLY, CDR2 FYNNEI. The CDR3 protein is CASRDRGFEQYF. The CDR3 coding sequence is TGTGCCAGCCGGGACAGGGGTTTTGAGCAGTACTTC. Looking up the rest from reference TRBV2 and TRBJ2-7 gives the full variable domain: EPEVTQTPSHQVTQMGQEVILRCVPISNHLYFYWYRQILGQKVEFLVSFYNNEISEKSEIFDDQFSVERPDGSNFTLKIRSTKLEDSAMYFCASRDRGFEQYFGPGTRLTVT.

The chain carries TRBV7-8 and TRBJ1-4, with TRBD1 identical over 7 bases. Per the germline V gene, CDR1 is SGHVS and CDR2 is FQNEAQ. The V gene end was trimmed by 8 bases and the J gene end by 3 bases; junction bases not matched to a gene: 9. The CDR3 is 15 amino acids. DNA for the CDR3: TGTGCCAGCCGTGGGACAGCATTTGCTAATGAAAAACTGTTTTTT. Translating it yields CASRGTAFANEKLFF.

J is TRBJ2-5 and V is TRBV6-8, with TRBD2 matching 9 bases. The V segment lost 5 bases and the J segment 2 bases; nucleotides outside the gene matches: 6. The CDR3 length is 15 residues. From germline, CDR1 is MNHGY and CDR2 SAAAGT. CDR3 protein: CASSATLAGQETQYF. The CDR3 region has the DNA TGTGCCAGCAGTGCCACTCTAGCGGGGCAAGAGACCCAGTACTTC.

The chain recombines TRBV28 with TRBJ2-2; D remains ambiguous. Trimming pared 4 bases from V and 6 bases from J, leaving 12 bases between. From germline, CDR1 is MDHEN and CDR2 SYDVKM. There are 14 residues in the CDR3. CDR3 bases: TGTGCCAGCAGTTCTCATACTAATCCCGGGGAGCTGTTTTTT. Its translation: CASSSHTNPGELFF.

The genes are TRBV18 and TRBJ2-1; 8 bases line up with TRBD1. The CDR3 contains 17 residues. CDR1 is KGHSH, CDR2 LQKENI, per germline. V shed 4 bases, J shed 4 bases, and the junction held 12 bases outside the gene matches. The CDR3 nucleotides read TGTGCCAGCTCACTCTTAAGTGGGACAGGTCAATACAATGAGCAGTTCTTC. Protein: CASSLLSGTGQYNEQFF.

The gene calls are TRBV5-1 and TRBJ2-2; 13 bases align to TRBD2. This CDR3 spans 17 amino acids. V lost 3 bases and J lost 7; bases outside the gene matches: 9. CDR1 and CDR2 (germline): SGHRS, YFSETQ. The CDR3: CASSSGLAGPVGGELFF. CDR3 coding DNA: TGCGCCAGCAGCTCGGGACTAGCGGGACCGGTCGGCGGGGAGCTGTTTTTT.

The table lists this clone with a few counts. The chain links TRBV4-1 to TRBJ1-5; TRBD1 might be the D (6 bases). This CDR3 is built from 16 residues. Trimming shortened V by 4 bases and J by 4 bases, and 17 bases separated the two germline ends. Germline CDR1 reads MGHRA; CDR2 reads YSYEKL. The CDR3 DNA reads TGCGCCAGCAGCCCAATAGTAACAGGGCTGAATCAGCCCCAGCATTTT. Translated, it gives CASSPIVTGLNQPQHF.

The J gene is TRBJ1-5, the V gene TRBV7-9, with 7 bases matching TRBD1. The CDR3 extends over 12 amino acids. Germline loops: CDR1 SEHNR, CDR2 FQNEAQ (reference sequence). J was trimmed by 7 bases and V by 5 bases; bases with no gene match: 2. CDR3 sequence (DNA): TGTGCCAGCAGCATGACAGGGCAGCCCCAGCATTTT. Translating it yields CASSMTGQPQHF. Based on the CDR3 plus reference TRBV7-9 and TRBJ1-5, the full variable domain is DTGVSQNPRHKITKRGQNVTFRCDPISEHNRLYWYRQTLGQGPEFLTYFQNEAQLEKSRLLSDRFSAERPKGSFSTLEIQRTEQGDSAMYLCASSMTGQPQHFGDGTRLSIL.

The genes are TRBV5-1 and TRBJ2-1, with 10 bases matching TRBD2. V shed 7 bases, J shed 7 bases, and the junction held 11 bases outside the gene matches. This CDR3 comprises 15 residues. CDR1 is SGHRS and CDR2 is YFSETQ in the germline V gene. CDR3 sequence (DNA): TGCGCCAGCCAACGGACTAGCGGAAGAGGGAATGAGCAGTTCTTC. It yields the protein CASQRTSGRGNEQFF.

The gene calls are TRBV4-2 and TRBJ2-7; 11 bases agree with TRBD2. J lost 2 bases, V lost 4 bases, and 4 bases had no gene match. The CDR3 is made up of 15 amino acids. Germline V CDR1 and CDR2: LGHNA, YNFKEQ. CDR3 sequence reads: CASSPLAGEAYEQYF. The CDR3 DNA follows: TGTGCCAGCAGCCCACTAGCGGGAGAGGCCTACGAGCAGTACTTC.

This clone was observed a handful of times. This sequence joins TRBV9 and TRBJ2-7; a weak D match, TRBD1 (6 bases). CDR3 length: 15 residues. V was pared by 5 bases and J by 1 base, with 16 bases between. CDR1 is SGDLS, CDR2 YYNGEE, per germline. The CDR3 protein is CASSKSGTPSYEQYF. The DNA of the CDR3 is TGTGCCAGCAGTAAGTCCGGGACACCTTCCTACGAGCAGTACTTC.

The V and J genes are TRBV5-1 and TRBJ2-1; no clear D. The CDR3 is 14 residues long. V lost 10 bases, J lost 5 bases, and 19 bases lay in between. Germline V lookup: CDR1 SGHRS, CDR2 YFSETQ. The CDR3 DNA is TGCGCCCCGTCGGGTGAACCTGAGAACAATGAGCAGTTCTTC. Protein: CAPSGEPENNEQFF.